The T cell receptor beta chain described here comes from a study of blood T cell repertoires in COVID-19. Looking at the study overall: Specimens from acute and convalescent COVID-19 originated in the United States, Italy and Spain.

Assay used: immunoSEQ multiplex PCR; TCRdb lists only in-frame clones, some missing. The data show 200,000 to 250,000 clones, 85% to 90% seen once. This CDR3 is built from 13 residues. The V and J ends lost 0 bases and 11 bases respectively, with 13 bases between them. Germline V CDR1 and CDR2: KGHSH, LQKENI. This clonotype was sampled from a man younger than 35 with active or convalescent COVID-19. This sequence joins TRBV18 and TRBJ1-1, with D possibly being TRBD1 (5 bases). Sequencing input: peripheral blood. The CDR3 is CASSPPTGRGAFF. The CDR3 DNA reads TGTGCCAGCTCACCACCGACGGGTCGGGGGGCTTTCTTT.